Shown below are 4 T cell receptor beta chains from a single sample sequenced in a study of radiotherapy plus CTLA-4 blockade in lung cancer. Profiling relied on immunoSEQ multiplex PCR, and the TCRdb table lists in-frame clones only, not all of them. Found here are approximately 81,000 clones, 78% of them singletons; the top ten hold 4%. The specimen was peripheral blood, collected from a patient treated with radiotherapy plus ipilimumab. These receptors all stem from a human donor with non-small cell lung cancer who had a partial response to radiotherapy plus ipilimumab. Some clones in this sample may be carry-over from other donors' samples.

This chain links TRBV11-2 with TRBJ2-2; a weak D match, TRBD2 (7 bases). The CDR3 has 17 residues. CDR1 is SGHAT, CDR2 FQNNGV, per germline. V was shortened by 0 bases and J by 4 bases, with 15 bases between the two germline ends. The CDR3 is CASSLDLGGGFTGELFF. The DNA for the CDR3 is TGTGCCAGCAGCTTAGACCTAGGGGGGGGATTCACCGGGGAGCTGTTTTTT.

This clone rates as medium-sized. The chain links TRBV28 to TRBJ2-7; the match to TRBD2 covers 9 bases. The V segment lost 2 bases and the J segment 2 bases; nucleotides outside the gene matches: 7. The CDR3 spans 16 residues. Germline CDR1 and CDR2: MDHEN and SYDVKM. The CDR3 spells CASSLGRAGGTYEQYF. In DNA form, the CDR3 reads TGTGCCAGCAGTTTAGGTAGGGCGGGAGGGACCTACGAGCAGTACTTC. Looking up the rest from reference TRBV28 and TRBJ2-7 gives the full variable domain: DVKVTQSSRYLVKRTGEKVFLECVQDMDHENMFWYRQDPGLGLRLIYFSYDVKMKEKGDIPEGYSVSREKKERFSLILESASTNQTSMYLCASSLGRAGGTYEQYFGPGTRLTVT.

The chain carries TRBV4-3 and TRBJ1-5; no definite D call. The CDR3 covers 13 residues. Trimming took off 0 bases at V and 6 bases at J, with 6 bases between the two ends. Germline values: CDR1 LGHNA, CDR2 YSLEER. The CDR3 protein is CASSQDLSQPQHF. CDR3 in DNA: TGCGCCAGCAGCCAAGATCTGAGTCAGCCCCAGCATTTT.

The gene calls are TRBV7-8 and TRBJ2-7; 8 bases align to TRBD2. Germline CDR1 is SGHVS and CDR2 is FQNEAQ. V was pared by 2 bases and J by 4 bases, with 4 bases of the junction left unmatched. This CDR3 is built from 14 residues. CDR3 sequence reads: CASSLRGGAYEQYF. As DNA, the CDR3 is TGTGCCAGCAGCTTACGGGGGGGGGCATACGAGCAGTACTTC. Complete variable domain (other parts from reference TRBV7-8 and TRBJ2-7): GAGVSQSPRYKVAKRGQDVALRCDPISGHVSLFWYQQALGQGPEFLTYFQNEAQLDKSGLPSDRFFAERPEGSVSTLKIQRTQQEDSAVYLCASSLRGGAYEQYFGPGTRLTVT.